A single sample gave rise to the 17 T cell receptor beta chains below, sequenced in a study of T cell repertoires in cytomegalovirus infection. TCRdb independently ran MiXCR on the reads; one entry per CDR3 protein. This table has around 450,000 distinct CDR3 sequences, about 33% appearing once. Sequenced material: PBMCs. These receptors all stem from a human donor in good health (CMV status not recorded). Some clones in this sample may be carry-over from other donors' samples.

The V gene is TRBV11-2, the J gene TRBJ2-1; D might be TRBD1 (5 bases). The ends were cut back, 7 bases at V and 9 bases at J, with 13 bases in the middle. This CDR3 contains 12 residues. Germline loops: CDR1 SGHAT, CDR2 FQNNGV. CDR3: CASIRGAGEQFF. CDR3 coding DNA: TGTGCCAGCATCCGTGGGGCTGGTGAGCAGTTCTTC.

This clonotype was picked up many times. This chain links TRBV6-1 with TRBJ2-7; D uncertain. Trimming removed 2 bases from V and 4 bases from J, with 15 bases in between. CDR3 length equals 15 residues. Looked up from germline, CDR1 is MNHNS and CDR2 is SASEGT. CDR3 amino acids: CASSERAVTPYEQYF. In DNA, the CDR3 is TGTGCCAGCAGTGAAAGGGCCGTAACCCCGTACGAGCAGTACTTC.

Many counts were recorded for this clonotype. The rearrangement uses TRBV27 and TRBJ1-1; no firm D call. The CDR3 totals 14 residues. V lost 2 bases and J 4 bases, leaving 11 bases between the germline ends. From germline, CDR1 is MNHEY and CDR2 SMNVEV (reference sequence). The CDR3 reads CASSLRQSGTEAFF. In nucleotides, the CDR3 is TGTGCCAGCAGTTTACGCCAATCGGGCACTGAAGCTTTCTTT.

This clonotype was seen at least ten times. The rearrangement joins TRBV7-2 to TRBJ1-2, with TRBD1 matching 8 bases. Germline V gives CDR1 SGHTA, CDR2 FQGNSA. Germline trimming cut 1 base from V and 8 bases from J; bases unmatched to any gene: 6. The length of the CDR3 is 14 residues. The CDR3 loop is CASSLGGQVYGYTF. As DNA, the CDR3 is TGTGCCAGCAGCTTAGGGGGACAGGTATACGGCTACACCTTC.

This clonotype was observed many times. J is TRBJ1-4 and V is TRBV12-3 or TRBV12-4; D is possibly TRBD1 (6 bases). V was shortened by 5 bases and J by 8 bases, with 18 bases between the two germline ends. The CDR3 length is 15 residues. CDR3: CASSPSVGGVEKLFF. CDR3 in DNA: TGTGCCAGCAGTCCCTCGGTAGGGGGAGTGGAAAAACTGTTTTTT.

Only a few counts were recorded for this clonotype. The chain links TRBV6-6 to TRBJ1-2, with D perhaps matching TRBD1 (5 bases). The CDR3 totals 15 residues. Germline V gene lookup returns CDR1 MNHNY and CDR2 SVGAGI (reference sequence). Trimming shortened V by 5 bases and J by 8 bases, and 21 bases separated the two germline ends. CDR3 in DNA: TGTGCCAGCAGTACCGGGGGACCGCCCTGGGTCGGCTACACCTTC. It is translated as CASSTGGPPWVGYTF.

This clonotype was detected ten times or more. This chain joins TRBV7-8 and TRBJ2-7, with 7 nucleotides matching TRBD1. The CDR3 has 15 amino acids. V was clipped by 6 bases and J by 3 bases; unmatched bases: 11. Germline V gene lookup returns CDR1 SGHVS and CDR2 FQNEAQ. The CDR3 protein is CASRAQKGQYYEQYF. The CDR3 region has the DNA TGTGCCAGCAGGGCACAAAAGGGACAGTACTACGAGCAGTACTTC.

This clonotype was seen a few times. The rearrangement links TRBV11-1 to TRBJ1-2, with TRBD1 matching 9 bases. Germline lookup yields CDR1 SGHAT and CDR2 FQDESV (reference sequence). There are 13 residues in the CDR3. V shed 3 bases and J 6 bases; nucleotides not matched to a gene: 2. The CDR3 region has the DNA TGTGCCAGCAGCTTCGGGACAGGGCATGGCTACACCTTC. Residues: CASSFGTGHGYTF.

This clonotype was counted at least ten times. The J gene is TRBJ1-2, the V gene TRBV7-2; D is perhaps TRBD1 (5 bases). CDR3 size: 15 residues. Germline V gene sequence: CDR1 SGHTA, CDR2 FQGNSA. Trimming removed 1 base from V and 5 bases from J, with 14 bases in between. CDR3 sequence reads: CASSLEGREQYGYTF. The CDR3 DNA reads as TGTGCCAGCAGCTTAGAGGGCAGGGAGCAGTATGGCTACACCTTC.

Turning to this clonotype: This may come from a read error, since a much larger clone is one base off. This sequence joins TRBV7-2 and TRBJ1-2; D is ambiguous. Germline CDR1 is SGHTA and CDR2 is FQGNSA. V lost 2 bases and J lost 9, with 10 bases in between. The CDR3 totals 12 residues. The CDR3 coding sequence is TGTGCCAGCAGCTTAATTAGCCATTGCTACACCTTC. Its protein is CASSLISHCYTF. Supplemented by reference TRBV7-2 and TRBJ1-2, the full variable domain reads GAGVSQSPSNKVTEKGKDVELRCDPISGHTALYWYRQSLGQGLEFLIYFQGNSAPDKSGLPSDRFSAERTGGSVSTLTIQRTQQEDSAVYLCASSLISHCYTFGSGTRLTVV.

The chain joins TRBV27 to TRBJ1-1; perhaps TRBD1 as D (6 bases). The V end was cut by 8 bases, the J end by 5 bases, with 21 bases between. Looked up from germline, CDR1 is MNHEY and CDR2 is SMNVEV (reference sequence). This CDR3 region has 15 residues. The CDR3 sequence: CASGRSYRVGTEAFF. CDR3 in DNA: TGTGCCAGCGGCCGATCTTACAGGGTAGGGACTGAAGCTTTCTTT.

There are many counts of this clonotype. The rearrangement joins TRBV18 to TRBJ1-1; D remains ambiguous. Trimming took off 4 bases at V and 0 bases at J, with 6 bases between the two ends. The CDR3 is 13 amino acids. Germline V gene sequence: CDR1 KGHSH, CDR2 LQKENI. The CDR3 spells CASSLELNTEAFF. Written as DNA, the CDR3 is TGTGCCAGCTCACTCGAACTGAACACTGAAGCTTTCTTT.

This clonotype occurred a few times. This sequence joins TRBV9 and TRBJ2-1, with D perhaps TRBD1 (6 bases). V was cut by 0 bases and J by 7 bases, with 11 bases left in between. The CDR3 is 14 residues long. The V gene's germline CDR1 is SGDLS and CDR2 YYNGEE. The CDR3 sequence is CASSVDTGWNEQFF. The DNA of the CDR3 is TGTGCCAGCAGCGTAGATACAGGGTGGAATGAGCAGTTCTTC.

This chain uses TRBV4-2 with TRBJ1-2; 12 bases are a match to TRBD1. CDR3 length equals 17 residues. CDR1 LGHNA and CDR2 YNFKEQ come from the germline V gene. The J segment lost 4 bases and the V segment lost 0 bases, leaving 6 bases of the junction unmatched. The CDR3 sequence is CASSQDWGQGASYGYTF. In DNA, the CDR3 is TGTGCCAGCAGCCAAGATTGGGGACAGGGGGCAAGCTATGGCTACACCTTC.

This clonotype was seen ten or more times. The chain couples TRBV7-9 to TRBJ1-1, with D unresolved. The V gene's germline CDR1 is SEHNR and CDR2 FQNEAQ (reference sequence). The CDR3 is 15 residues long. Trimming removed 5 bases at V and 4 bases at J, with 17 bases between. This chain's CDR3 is CASSPPREFGTEAFF. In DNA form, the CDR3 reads TGTGCCAGCAGCCCCCCTAGGGAGTTTGGCACTGAAGCTTTCTTT.

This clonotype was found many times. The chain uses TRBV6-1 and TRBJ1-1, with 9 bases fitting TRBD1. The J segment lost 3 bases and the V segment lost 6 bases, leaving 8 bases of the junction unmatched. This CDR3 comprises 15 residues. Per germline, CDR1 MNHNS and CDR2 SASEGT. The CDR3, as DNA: TGTGCCAGCAGGAACCGGGACAGGGTAGACACTGAAGCTTTCTTT. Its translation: CASRNRDRVDTEAFF.

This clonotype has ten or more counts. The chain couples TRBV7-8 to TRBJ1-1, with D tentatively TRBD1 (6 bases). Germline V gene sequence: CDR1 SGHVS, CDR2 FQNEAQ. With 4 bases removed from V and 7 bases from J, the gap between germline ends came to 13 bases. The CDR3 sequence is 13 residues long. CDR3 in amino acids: CASSSSRDIEAFF. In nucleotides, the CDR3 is TGTGCCAGCAGCTCCTCCCGGGACATTGAAGCTTTCTTT.